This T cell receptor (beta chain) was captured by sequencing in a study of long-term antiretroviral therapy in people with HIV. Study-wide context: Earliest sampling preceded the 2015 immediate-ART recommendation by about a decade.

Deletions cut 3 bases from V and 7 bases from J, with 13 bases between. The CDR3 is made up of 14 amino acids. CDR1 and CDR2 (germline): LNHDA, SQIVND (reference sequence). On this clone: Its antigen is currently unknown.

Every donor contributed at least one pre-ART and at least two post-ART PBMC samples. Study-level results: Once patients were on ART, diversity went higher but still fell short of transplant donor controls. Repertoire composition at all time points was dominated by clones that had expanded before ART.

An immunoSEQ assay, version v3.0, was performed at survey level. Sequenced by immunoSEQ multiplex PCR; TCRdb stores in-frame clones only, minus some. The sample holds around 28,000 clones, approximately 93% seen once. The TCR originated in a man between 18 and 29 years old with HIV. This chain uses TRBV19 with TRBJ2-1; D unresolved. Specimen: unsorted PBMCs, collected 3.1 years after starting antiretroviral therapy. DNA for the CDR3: TGTGCCAGTAGTATTGATCGTAAGGCGAATGAGCAGTTCTTC. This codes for CASSIDRKANEQFF.